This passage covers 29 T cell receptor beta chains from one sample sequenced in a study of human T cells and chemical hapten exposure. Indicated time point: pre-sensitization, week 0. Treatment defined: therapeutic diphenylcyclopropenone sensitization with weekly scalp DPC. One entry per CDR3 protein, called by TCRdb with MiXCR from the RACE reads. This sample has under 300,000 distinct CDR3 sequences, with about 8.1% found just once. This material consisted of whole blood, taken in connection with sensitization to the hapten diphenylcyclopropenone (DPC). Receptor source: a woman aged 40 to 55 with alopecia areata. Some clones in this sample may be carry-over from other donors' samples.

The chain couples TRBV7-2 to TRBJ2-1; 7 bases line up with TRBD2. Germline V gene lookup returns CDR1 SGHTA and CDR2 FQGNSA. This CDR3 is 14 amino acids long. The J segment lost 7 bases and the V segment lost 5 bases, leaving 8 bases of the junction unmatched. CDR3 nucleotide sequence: TGTGCCAGCAGCCCGGCTAGCGGCGGTAATGAGCAGTTCTTC. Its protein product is CASSPASGGNEQFF. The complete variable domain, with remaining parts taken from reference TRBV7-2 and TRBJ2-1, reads GAGVSQSPSNKVTEKGKDVELRCDPISGHTALYWYRQSLGQGLEFLIYFQGNSAPDKSGLPSDRFSAERTGGSVSTLTIQRTQQEDSAVYLCASSPASGGNEQFFGPGTRLTVL.

The CDR3 is CASSYYQETQYF. In DNA, the CDR3 is TGTGCCAGCAGTTACTACCAAGAGACCCAGTACTTC. This chain joins TRBV6-2 or TRBV6-3 and TRBJ2-5; D unclear. Between the trimmed V and J ends, which lost 1 base and 0 bases, there was a span of 0 bases. This CDR3 is 12 amino acids long. Germline values: CDR1 MNHEY, CDR2 SVGEGT.

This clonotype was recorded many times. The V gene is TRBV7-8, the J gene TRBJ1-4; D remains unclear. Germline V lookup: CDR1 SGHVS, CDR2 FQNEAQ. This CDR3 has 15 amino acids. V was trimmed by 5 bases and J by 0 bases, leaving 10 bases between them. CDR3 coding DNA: TGTGCCAGCAGCGCTGCAGCCGCAACTAATGAAAAACTGTTTTTT. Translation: CASSAAAATNEKLFF.

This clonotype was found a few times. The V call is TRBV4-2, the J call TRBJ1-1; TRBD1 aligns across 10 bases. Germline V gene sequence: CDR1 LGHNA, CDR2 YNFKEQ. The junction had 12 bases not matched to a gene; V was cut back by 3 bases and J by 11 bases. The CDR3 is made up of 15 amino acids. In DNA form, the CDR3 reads TGTGCCAGCAGCCACACCGGGACAGGGGAGAATCGGGCTTTCTTT. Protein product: CASSHTGTGENRAFF.

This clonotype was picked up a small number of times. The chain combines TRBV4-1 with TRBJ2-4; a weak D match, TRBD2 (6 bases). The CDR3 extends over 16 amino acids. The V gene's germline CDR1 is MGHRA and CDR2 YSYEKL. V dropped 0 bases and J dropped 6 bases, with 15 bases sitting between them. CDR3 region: CASSQESGAWGNIQYF. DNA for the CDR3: TGCGCCAGCAGCCAAGAGTCGGGAGCCTGGGGAAACATTCAGTACTTC.

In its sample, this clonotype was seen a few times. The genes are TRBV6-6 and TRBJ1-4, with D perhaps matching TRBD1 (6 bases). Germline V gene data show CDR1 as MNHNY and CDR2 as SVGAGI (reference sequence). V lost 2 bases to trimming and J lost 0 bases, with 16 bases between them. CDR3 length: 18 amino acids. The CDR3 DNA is TGTGCCAGCAGTTACCCGGCCTCAGGACAGTCAACTAATGAAAAACTGTTTTTT. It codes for CASSYPASGQSTNEKLFF.

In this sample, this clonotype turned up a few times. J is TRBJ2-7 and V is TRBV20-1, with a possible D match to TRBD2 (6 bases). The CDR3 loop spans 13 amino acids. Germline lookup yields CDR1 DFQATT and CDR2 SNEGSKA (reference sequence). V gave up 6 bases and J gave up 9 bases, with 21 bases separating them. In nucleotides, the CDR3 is TGCAGTGCCGCAGGAACTAGCAACTCGGGGCAGTACTTC. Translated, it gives CSAAGTSNSGQYF.

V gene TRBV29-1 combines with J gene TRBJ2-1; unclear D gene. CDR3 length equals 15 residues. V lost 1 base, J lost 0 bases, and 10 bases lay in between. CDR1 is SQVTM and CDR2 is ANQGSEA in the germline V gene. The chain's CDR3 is CSVEGFDHSYNEQFF. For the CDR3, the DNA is TGCAGCGTTGAAGGCTTTGACCACTCCTACAATGAGCAGTTCTTC.

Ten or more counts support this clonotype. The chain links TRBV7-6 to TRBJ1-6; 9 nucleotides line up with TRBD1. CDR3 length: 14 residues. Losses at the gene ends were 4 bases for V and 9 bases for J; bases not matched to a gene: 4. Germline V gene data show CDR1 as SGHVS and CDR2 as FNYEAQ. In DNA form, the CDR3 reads TGTGCCAGCAGCTCCACAGGGGGCGGTTCACCCCTCCACTTT. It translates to CASSSTGGGSPLHF.

CDR3 DNA: TGTGCCAGCAGCCGCATTCTAGCGGGCGCTGTCTCCTACGAGCAGTACTTC. This gives the protein CASSRILAGAVSYEQYF. The chain employs TRBV12-3 or TRBV12-4 and TRBJ2-7; 8 nucleotides agree with TRBD2. The CDR3 loop spans 17 amino acids. With V trimmed by 6 bases and J by 0 bases, 13 bases remained unmatched.

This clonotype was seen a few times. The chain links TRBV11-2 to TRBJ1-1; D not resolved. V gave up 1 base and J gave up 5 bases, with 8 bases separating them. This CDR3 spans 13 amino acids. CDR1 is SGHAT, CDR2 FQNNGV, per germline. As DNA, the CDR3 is TGTGCCAGCAGCTTAGGCGCAGCTACTGAAGCTTTCTTT. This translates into CASSLGAATEAFF.

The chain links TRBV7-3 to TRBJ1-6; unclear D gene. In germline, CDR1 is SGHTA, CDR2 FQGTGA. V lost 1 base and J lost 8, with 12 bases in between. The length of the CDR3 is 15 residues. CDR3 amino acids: CASSLIPGDHSPLHF. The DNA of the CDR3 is TGTGCCAGCAGCTTAATCCCCGGGGATCATTCACCCCTCCACTTT.

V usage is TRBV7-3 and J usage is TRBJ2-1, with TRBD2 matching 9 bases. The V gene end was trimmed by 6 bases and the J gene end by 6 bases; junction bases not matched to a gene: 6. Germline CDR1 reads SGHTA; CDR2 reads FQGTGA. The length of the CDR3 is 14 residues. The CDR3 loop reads CASSSGSSGNEQFF. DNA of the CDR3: TGTGCCAGCAGTAGCGGGAGCTCGGGCAATGAGCAGTTCTTC.

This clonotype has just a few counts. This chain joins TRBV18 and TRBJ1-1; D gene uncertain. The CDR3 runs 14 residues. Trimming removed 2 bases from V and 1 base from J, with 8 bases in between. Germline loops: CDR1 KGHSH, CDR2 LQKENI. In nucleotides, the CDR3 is TGTGCCAGCTCACCAGAGTGGACGAACACTGAAGCTTTCTTT. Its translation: CASSPEWTNTEAFF.

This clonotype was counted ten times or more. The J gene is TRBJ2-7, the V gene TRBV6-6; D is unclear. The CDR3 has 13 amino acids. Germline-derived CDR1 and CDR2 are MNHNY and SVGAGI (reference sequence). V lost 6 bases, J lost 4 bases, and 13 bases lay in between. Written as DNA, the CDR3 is TGTGCCAGCAGAATACCTGGCCAGTACGAGCAGTACTTC. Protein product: CASRIPGQYEQYF.

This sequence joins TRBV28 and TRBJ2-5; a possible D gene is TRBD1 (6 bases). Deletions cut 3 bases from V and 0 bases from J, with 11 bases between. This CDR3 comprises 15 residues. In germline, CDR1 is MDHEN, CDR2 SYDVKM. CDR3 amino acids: CASSFQGSNQETQYF. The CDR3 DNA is TGTGCCAGCAGTTTTCAGGGGAGCAACCAAGAGACCCAGTACTTC.

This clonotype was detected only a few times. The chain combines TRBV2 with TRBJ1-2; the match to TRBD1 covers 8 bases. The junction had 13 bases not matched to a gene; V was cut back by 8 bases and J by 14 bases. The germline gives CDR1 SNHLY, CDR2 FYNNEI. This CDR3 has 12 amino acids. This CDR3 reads CASSTGDWFTTF. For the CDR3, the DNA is TGTGCCAGCTCGACAGGGGATTGGTTCACAACCTTC.

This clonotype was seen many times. CDR3 nucleotide sequence: TGTGCCAGCAGCTTCTGGCAGGGGAATTCACCCCTCCACTTT. Its translation: CASSFWQGNSPLHF. The chain is built from TRBV7-8 and TRBJ1-6; D might be TRBD1 (6 bases). From germline, CDR1 is SGHVS and CDR2 FQNEAQ. The CDR3 consists of 14 residues. V lost 3 bases and J 7 bases, leaving 10 bases between the germline ends.

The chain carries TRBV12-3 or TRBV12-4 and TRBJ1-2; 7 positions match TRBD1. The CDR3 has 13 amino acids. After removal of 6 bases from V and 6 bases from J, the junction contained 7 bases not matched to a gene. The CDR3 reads CASSLTGTDGYTF. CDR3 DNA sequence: TGTGCCAGCAGCCTGACAGGGACAGATGGCTACACCTTC.

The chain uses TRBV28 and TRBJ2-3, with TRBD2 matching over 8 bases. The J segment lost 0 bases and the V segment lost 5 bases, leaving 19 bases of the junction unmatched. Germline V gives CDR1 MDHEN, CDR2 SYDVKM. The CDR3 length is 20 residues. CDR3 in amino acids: CASSRPFPWGLEYSTDTQYF. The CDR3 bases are TGTGCCAGCAGTCGTCCCTTTCCCTGGGGACTAGAGTATAGCACAGATACGCAGTATTTT.

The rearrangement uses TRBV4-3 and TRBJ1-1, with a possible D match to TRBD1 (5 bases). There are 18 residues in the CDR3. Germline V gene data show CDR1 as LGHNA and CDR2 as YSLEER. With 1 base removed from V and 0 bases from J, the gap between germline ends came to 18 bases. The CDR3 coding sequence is TGCGCCAGCAGCCAAGGAGGGGCCGGGAGTCTCATGAACACTGAAGCTTTCTTT. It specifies CASSQGGAGSLMNTEAFF.

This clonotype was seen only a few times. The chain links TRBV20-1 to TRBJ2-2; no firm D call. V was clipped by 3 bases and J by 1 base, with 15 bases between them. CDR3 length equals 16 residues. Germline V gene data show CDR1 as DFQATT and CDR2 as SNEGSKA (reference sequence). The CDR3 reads CSAREWGRLNTGELFF. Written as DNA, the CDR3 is TGCAGTGCTAGGGAATGGGGAAGACTGAACACCGGGGAGCTGTTTTTT.

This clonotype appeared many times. CDR3 protein: CASSLDSGRAFF. CDR3 DNA sequence: TGTGCCAGCAGCCTCGACAGCGGAAGAGCTTTCTTT. The chain recombines TRBV12-3 or TRBV12-4 with TRBJ1-1, with D perhaps matching TRBD1 (5 bases). The germline V and J ends were trimmed by 6 bases and 10 bases, with 15 bases remaining between them. CDR3 length: 12 amino acids.

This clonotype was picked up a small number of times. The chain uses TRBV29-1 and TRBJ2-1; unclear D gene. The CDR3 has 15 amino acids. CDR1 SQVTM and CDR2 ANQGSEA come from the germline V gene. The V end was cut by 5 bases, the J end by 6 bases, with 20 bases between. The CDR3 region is CSVSAFITQRNEQFF. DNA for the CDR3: TGCAGCGTTTCGGCCTTTATAACCCAGCGCAATGAGCAGTTCTTC.

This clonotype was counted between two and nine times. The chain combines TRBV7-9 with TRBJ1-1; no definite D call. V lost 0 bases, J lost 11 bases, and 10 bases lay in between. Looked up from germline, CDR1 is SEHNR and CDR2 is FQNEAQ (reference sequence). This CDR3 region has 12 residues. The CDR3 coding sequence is TGTGCCAGCAGCTTAGCAGAAGGGAAGGCTTTCTTT. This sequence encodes CASSLAEGKAFF.

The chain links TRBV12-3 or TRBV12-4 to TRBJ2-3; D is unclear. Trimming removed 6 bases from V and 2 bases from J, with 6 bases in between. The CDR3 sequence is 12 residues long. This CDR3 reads CASRAHTDTQYF. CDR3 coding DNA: TGTGCCAGCAGAGCACACACAGATACGCAGTATTTT.

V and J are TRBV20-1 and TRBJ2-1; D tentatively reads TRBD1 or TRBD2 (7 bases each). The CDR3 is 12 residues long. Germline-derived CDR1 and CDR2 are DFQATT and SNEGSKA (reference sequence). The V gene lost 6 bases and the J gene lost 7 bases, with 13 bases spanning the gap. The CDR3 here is CSAQGGANEQFF. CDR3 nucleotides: TGCAGTGCGCAGGGGGGGGCAAATGAGCAGTTCTTC.

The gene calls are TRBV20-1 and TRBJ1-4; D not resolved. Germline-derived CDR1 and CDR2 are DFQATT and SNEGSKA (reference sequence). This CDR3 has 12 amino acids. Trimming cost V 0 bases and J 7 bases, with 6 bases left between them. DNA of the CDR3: TGCAGTGCTAGAGATCTGACTGAAAAACTGTTTTTT. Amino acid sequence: CSARDLTEKLFF.

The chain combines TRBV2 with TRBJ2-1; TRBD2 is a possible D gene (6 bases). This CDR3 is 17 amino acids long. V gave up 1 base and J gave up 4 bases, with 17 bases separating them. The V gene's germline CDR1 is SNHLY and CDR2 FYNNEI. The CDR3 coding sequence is TGTGCCAGCAGTGAAGATTATGGGGAGGATCGGTACAATGAGCAGTTCTTC. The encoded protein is CASSEDYGEDRYNEQFF.